These T cell receptor beta chains were read from a single sample in a study of regulatory T cells in long-lasting Graves disease. One entry per CDR3 protein results from TCRdb running MiXCR on the multiplex PCR reads. The table lists more than 400,000 distinct CDR3 sequences, roughly 15% of them singletons. These data were also reused for a study on T cells in Graves' hyperthyroidism and ophthalmopathy.

Sequenced here: peripheral blood mononuclear cells (PBMCs), sampled at new diagnosis, from a patient treated with antithyroid drugs. These receptors all stem from a woman aged 25-40 years with Graves disease. Both conserved end residues are part of each CDR3. A D gene is named only where the DNA matches it firmly. Not every row has a clone size; where given, it reads once, few, many or a size class.

clone_size j_call d_call v_call cdr3_aa cdr3_nt
many TRBJ2-1 TRBD1 TRBV3-1 CASSHRGTTYNEQFF TGTGCCAGCAGCCACAGGGGGACGACTTACAATGAGCAGTTCTTC
many TRBJ1-2 - TRBV5-1 CASSPHDSRLYGYTF TGCGCCAGCAGCCCCCACGACTCGCGACTCTATGGCTACACCTTC
- TRBJ2-7 TRBD2 TRBV12-3/TRBV12-4 CASSGPGTSGPYEQYF TGTGCCAGCAGTGGCCCCGGGACTAGCGGACCCTACGAGCAGTACTTC
- TRBJ2-2 - TRBV4-1 CASSPGRARANTGELFF TGCGCCAGCAGCCCCGGGAGAGCGCGAGCGAACACCGGGGAGCTGTTTTTT
few TRBJ2-2 - TRBV7-9 CASSSSGPQAGGELFF TGTGCCAGCAGCTCCTCGGGCCCCCAGGCAGGGGGGGAGCTGTTTTTT
few TRBJ1-4 - TRBV28 CASSFGDMTFF TGTGCCAGCAGTTTTGGAGACATGACGTTTTTT
many TRBJ2-2 - TRBV2 CASSEAGGVNTGELFF TGTGCCAGCAGTGAAGCGGGGGGAGTGAACACCGGGGAGCTGTTTTTT
many TRBJ2-3 TRBD2 TRBV28 CASSFTSGSLGDTQYF TGTGCCAGCAGTTTTACTAGCGGGAGTTTGGGGGATACGCAGTATTTT
many TRBJ2-3 - TRBV27 CASSLERTSTDTQYF TGTGCCAGCAGTTTAGAGCGTACGAGCACAGATACGCAGTATTTT
- TRBJ2-1 - TRBV9 CASGGPSSYNEQFF TGTGCCAGCGGAGGGCCAAGCTCCTACAATGAGCAGTTCTTC
- TRBJ1-1 - TRBV9 CASSVEVMNTEAFF TGTGCCAGCAGCGTAGAGGTAATGAACACTGAAGCTTTCTTT
- TRBJ2-5 TRBD2 TRBV27 CASSPGTSGPQETQYF TGTGCCAGCAGTCCCGGGACTAGCGGACCTCAAGAGACCCAGTACTTC
many TRBJ2-3 - TRBV20-1 CSVPNTRTDTQYF TGCAGTGTACCGAATACCCGCACAGATACGCAGTATTTT
many TRBJ1-5 TRBD1 TRBV18 CASSETGEYQPQHF TGTGCCAGCTCAGAAACAGGGGAGTATCAGCCCCAGCATTTT
many TRBJ2-3 - TRBV7-2 CASSSRTVPDTQYF TGTGCCAGCAGCTCCCGTACTGTACCAGATACGCAGTATTTT
many TRBJ2-2 TRBD2 TRBV14 CASSHGLANTGELFF TGTGCCAGCAGCCACGGACTAGCGAACACCGGGGAGCTGTTTTTT
many TRBJ1-2 - TRBV28 CASRQGYYGYTF TGTGCCAGCAGACAGGGCTACTATGGCTACACCTTC
few TRBJ2-7 - TRBV5-1 CASSPTSDWGYEQYF TGCGCCAGCAGCCCCACATCCGATTGGGGCTACGAGCAGTACTTC
many TRBJ2-7 - TRBV29-1 CSVEKMAGEYYEQYF TGCAGCGTTGAAAAGATGGCAGGGGAATACTACGAGCAGTACTTC
few TRBJ2-1 TRBD1 TRBV4-1 CASSQVRQGRYNEQFF TGCGCCAGCAGCCAAGTTCGACAGGGGAGGTACAATGAGCAGTTCTTC
many TRBJ2-2 - TRBV5-1 CASGRAPNTGELFF TGCGCCAGCGGACGGGCCCCGAACACCGGGGAGCTGTTTTTT
many TRBJ2-7 - TRBV20-1 CSAPREGVSYYEQYF TGCAGTGCCCCTCGAGAGGGAGTCTCTTACTACGAGCAGTACTTC
few TRBJ2-3 TRBD2 TRBV10-1 CASSESGRATDTQYF TGCGCCAGCAGTGAGTCGGGGAGGGCGACAGATACGCAGTATTTT
many TRBJ1-1 - TRBV20-1 CSANPPGRVDEAFF TGCAGTGCCAATCCCCCCGGGCGGGTCGATGAAGCTTTCTTT
many TRBJ1-3 - TRBV2 CASSEAAPSLRNTIYF TGTGCCAGCAGTGAAGCAGCCCCATCTCTAAGAAACACCATATATTTT
many TRBJ2-7 - TRBV6-1 CASSIILTSGEQYF TGTGCCAGCAGCATCATACTGACTTCTGGCGAGCAGTACTTC
- TRBJ2-2 - TRBV24-1 CATSDIGGADTGELFF TGTGCCACCAGTGACATAGGGGGAGCGGACACCGGGGAGCTGTTTTTT
once TRBJ1-2 TRBD1 TRBV2 CASSLSGTGFYGYTF TGTGCCAGCAGTTTATCCGGGACAGGGTTCTATGGCTACACCTTC
many TRBJ2-5 - TRBV7-3 CASSFNVASPRTQYF TGTGCCAGCAGCTTTAACGTTGCTAGCCCGAGAACCCAGTACTTC
many TRBJ1-1 TRBD1 TRBV7-2 CASSTQGVSTEAFF TGTGCCAGCAGCACACAGGGGGTGTCCACTGAAGCTTTCTTT
- TRBJ1-2 - TRBV6-5 CASSYGGRGYGYTF TGTGCCAGCAGTTACGGGGGGCGCGGCTATGGCTACACCTTC
many TRBJ1-4 - TRBV28 CASSLHGAADEKLFF TGTGCCAGCAGCCTCCATGGGGCAGCGGATGAAAAACTGTTTTTT
many TRBJ2-2 TRBD2 TRBV5-1 CASSFSTSGRSGGTGELFF TGCGCCAGCAGCTTCTCGACTAGCGGGAGGTCGGGGGGCACCGGGGAGCTGTTTTTT
few TRBJ1-5 TRBD1 TRBV15 CATSRTAGTGNQPQHF TGTGCCACCAGCAGAACGGCAGGGACAGGCAACCAGCCCCAGCATTTT
many TRBJ2-1 - TRBV5-5 CASSSGSFREQFF TGTGCCAGCAGCTCTGGATCGTTTCGGGAGCAGTTCTTC
many TRBJ2-7 - TRBV5-5 CASSLGAGPYEQYF TGTGCCAGCAGCTTGGGGGCTGGTCCCTACGAGCAGTACTTC
many TRBJ2-7 - TRBV7-9 CASSPHPRGTFLVYEQYF TGTGCCAGCAGCCCCCATCCTAGGGGGACATTCCTAGTCTACGAGCAGTACTTC